The T cell receptor beta chain under discussion was sequenced for a study of T cell changes during pregnancy in multiple sclerosis. V was pared by 0 bases and J by 2 bases, with 15 bases between. The germline CDR1 and CDR2 sequences are SGDLS and YYNGEE. The CDR3 runs to 17 residues. Sequencing was performed with immunoSEQ multiplex PCR; in TCRdb, only in-frame clones are kept and a portion is missing. The table has about 44,000 clones, approximately 92% seen once; the top ten hold roughly 0.7%. V is TRBV9 and J is TRBJ2-1; D might be TRBD2 (7 bases). The sequencing here drew on CD4+ T cells from peripheral blood mononuclear cells, taken in the first trimester of pregnancy. The TCR originated in a female donor with multiple sclerosis, enrolled in a pregnancy study. The CDR3 DNA sequence: TGTGCCAGCAGCGTAGGACTAGGGGGGGGTACCTACAATGAGCAGTTCTTC. It encodes CASSVGLGGGTYNEQFF. Combining the CDR3 with reference TRBV9 and TRBJ2-1 gives the whole variable domain DSGVTQTPKHLITATGQRVTLRCSPRSGDLSVYWYQQSLDQGLQFLIQYYNGEERAKGNILERFSAQQFPDLHSELNLSSLELGDSALYFCASSVGLGGGTYNEQFFGPGTRLTVL.